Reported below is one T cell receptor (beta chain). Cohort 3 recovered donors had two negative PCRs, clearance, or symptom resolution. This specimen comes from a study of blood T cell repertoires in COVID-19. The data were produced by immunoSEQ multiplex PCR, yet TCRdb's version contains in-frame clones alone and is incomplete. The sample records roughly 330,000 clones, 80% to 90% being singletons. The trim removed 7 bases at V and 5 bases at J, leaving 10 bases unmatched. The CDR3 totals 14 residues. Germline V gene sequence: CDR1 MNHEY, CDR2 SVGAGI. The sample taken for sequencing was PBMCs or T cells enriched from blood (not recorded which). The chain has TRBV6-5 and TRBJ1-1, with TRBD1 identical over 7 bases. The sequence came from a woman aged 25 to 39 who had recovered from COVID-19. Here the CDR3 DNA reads TGTGCCAGCACCTTCGTTAGGGGGCGGACTGAAGCTTTCTTT. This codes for CASTFVRGRTEAFF.